The following is a T cell receptor beta chain sequence with its context. There are 12 residues in the CDR3. V trimming: 2 bases; J trimming: 11 bases; junction bases outside the gene matches: 8. Germline loops: CDR1 SQVTM, CDR2 ANQGSEA. Per the original methods: Researchers report that nucleated cell counts were estimated from reference gene primer amplification. Produced via immunoSEQ multiplex PCR; TCRdb's table is partial and in-frame only. The V and J calls and clone size come from that table; D and trimming were worked out from the DNA. The sample contains 110,000 to 150,000 clones, roughly 80% of which appear only once. The data were obtained in a study of blood T cell repertoires in COVID-19. Study information: Acute and convalescent COVID-19 samples came from the United States, Italy and Spain.

The receptor comes from a man aged 50-59 years with active or convalescent COVID-19. The rearrangement joins TRBV29-1 to TRBJ1-1; TRBD1 matches at 7 bases. Specimen: peripheral blood. The CDR3 coding sequence is TGCAGCGTTGAACACCCGACAGGGACGGCTTTCTTT. It encodes CSVEHPTGTAFF. The entire variable domain, with the rest obtained from reference TRBV29-1 and TRBJ1-1, is as follows: SAVISQKPSRDICQRGTSLTIQCQVDSQVTMMFWYRQQPGQSLTLIATANQGSEATYESGFVIDKFPISRPNLTFSTLTVSNMSPEDSSIYLCSVEHPTGTAFFGQGTRLTVV.